This T cell receptor (beta chain) came from a study of immunodeficiency (dated by TCRdb to between 2017 and 2020). With respect to the entire study: Repertoire analysis was performed to search for VDJ recombination defects and oligoclonality. The full study reports these points: Entropy comparisons showed n=3 (open circles) for patients versus healthy controls; a thymic development effect was only suggested as possible. Based on top-100 and total clonotype frequencies, severe oligoclonality was found in patient CD8+ T cells but not in patient CD4+ T cells. V-J pairing and productive entropy of CD4+ T cells appeared to be similar between patients and controls.

Genomic DNA was extracted with the QIAamp DNA Blood Mini Kit and sent for immunoSEQ repertoire analysis. Using a standard quantity of genomic DNA template, multiplex PCR was run to amplify the CDR3 regions. An Illumina platform was used to sequence the PCR products. The study's own analysis went as follows. Alignment of sequences was done against a reference, and the V, D and J gene definitions came from IMGT. To get rid of PCR and sequencing errors, closely related sequences were merged using a nearest-neighbor clustering algorithm. V, D and J usage in productive unique and total sequences was analyzed using ImmunoSEQ Analyzer tools and R version 3.6.1. In TCRdb, the immuneACCESS table is reduced to in-frame sequences with V and J assigned. These tables do not hold every clone; where another copy was compared, an unresolved V gene accounts for under half, and the others remain unexplained. D and trimming were read from the DNA, whereas the V and J calls and clone size are those reported in that table. Present in this sample are about a thousand clones, 92% of which were seen just once. The leading ten clones occupy roughly 1.6% of the sample.

CD3+CD4+ T cells were sorted from fresh PBMCs before TCR sequencing. According to the germline V gene, CDR1 reads SGHAT and CDR2 reads FQNNGV. The V and J ends are trimmed by 0 bases and 2 bases, leaving 5 bases between them. From the cysteine through the phenylalanine, the CDR3 covers 14 amino acids. Solely the CDR3 DNA is kept, with 42 bases framed from the first base. A remark on this clone: Its antigen is currently not known. Base quality data are lacking; no much larger clone is found one base away.

The origin of this receptor is a female donor. The receptor chain draws on TRBV11-2 and TRBJ1-3, with no confident D gene call. The sequenced material came from CD4+ T cells from blood. CDR3 protein: CASSLDGAGNTIYF. DNA sequence: TGTGCCAGCAGCTTAGACGGAGCTGGAAACACCATATATTTT.